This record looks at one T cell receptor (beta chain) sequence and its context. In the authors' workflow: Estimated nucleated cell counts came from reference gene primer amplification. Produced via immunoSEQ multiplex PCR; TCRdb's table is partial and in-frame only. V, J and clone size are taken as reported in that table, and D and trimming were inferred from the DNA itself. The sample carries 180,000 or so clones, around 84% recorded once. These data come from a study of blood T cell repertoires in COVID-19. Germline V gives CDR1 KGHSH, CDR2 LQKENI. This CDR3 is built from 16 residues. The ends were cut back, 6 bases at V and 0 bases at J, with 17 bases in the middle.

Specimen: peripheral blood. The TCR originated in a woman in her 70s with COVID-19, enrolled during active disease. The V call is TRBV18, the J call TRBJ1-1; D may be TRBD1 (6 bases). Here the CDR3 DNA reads TGTGCCAGCTCTCCCCAGGGGTCATATATGAACACTGAAGCTTTCTTT. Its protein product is CASSPQGSYMNTEAFF.